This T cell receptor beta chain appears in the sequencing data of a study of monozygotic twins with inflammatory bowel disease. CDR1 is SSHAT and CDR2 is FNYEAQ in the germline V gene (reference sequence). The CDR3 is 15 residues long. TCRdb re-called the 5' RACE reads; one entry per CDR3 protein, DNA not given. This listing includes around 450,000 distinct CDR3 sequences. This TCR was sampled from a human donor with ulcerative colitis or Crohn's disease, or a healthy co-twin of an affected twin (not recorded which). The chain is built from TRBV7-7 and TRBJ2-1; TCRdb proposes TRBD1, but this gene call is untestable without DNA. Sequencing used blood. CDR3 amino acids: CASSLGLTGVNEQFF. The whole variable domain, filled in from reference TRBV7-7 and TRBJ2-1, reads GAGVSQSPRYKVTKRGQDVTLRCDPISSHATLYWYQQALGQGPEFLTYFNYEAQPDKSGLPSDRFSAERPEGSISTLTIQRTEQRDSAMYRCASSLGLTGVNEQFFGPGTRLTVL.